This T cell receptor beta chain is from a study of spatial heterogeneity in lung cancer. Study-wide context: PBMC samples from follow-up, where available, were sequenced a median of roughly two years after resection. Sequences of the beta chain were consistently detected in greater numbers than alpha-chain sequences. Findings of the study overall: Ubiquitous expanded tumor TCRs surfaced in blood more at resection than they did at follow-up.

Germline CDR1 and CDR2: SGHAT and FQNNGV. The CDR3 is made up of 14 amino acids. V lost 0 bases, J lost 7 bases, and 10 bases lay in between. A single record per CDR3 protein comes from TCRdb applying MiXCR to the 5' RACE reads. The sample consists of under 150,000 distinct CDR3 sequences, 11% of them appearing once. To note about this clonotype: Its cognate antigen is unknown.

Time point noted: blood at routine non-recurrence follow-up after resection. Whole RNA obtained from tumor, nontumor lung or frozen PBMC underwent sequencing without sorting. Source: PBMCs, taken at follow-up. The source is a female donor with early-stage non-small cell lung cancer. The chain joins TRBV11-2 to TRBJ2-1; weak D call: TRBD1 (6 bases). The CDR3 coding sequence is TGTGCCAGCAGCTTAGAGGGGACATGGAATGAGCAGTTCTTC. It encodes CASSLEGTWNEQFF.